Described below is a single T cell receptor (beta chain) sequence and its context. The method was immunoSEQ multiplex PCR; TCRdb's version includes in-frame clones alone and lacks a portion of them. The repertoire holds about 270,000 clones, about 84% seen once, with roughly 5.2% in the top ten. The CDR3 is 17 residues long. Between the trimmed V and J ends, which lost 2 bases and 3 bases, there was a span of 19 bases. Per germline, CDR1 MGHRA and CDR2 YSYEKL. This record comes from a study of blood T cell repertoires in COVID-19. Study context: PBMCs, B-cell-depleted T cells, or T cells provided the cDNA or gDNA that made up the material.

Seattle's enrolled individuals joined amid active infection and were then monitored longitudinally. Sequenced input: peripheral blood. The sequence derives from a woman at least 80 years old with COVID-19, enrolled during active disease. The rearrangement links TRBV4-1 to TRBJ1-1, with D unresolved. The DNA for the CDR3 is TGCGCCAGCAGCCAACACCCCCAGGACGGAGGAGACACTGAAGCTTTCTTT. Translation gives CASSQHPQDGGDTEAFF.